The 28 T cell receptor beta chains given below trace back to one sample, sequenced in a study of T cells in Graves' hyperthyroidism and ophthalmopathy. TCR beta CDR3 sequences were amplified from RNA transcripts. HTBI primers drove first-round RT-PCR of the TCR CDR3. MiXCR was run by TCRdb on the multiplex PCR reads, yielding one entry per CDR3 protein. Altogether 540,000 or so distinct CDR3 sequences are present, 46% being singletons, with the ten largest covering 15% to 20%. The sample consisted of peripheral blood or thyroid tissue (not recorded which). Source of these receptors: an adult woman with Graves' disease, either hyperthyroidism or ophthalmopathy (not recorded which).

The table lists this clonotype with many counts. The chain combines TRBV9 with TRBJ1-4, with 9 bases identical to TRBD1. The V and J ends lost 3 bases and 5 bases, in that order; junction bases with no gene match: 8. Germline V gene sequence: CDR1 SGDLS, CDR2 YYNGEE. This CDR3 has 16 amino acids. In DNA, the CDR3 is TGTGCCAGCAGCGCTGGGACAGGGATCCCAAATGAAAAACTGTTTTTT. Its translation: CASSAGTGIPNEKLFF.

The chain combines TRBV20-1 with TRBJ1-6; a weak D match, TRBD1 (5 bases). Looked up from germline, CDR1 is DFQATT and CDR2 is SNEGSKA (reference sequence). Trimming removed 1 base at V and 7 bases at J, with 17 bases between. The CDR3 contains 16 residues. The CDR3 coding sequence is TGCAGTGCTAGAGGACAAACCCGTCGGGGGAATTCACCCCTCCACTTT. As protein: CSARGQTRRGNSPLHF.

This clonotype has a count of ten or more. V gene TRBV5-1 combines with J gene TRBJ2-7; 7 positions agree with TRBD2. This CDR3 is built from 15 residues. V was pared by 0 bases and J by 5 bases, with 8 bases of the junction left unmatched. Germline CDR1 SGHRS, CDR2 YFSETQ. Here the CDR3 reads CASSLVGGSPNEQYF. The CDR3 DNA sequence: TGCGCCAGCAGCTTGGTTGGCGGGAGCCCAAACGAGCAGTACTTC.

This clonotype was recorded at least ten times. This chain uses TRBV7-3 with TRBJ2-7, with 9 nucleotides matching TRBD2. Looked up from germline, CDR1 is SGHTA and CDR2 is FQGTGA. CDR3 length: 15 amino acids. Trimming took 1 base from V and 6 from J; bases not matched to a gene: 7. CDR3 region: CASSLMAGGPREQYF. DNA of the CDR3: TGTGCCAGCAGCTTAATGGCGGGAGGGCCCCGCGAGCAGTACTTC.

The chain links TRBV25-1 to TRBJ1-1; TRBD1 is a possible D gene (6 bases). Trimming took off 10 bases at V and 4 bases at J, with 13 bases between the two ends. In germline, CDR1 is MGHDK, CDR2 SYGVNS. The CDR3 contains 12 residues. The CDR3 protein is CATRGGGTEAFF. In DNA form, the CDR3 reads TGTGCCACCAGGGGAGGGGGCACTGAAGCTTTCTTT.

The chain recombines TRBV2 with TRBJ1-1; no firm D call. CDR1 is SNHLY and CDR2 is FYNNEI in the germline V gene. The CDR3 totals 11 residues. Trimming removed 3 bases at V and 7 bases at J, with 6 bases between. CDR3 DNA sequence: TGTGCCAGCAGTGATGGCCGTGAAGCTTTCTTT. Amino acids: CASSDGREAFF.

The CDR3 reads CASSSTMTAEKLFF. For the CDR3, the DNA is TGTGCCAGCAGCTCGACAATGACAGCAGAAAAACTGTTTTTT. The chain carries TRBV7-2 and TRBJ1-4, with D perhaps TRBD1 (5 bases). Looked up from germline, CDR1 is SGHTA and CDR2 is FQGNSA. V shed 4 bases and J shed 8 bases, with 14 bases lying between them. The length of the CDR3 is 14 residues.

This clonotype was seen many times. CDR3 sequence reads: CASSLTGTGTGELFF. DNA of the CDR3: TGTGCCAGCAGCCTCACAGGGACGGGCACCGGGGAGCTGTTTTTT. The chain couples TRBV11-2 to TRBJ2-2; possible D gene TRBD1, 6 bases. Germline CDR1 reads SGHAT; CDR2 reads FQNNGV. V shed 5 bases and J shed 4 bases, with 14 bases lying between them. The CDR3 is 15 residues long.

The rearrangement links TRBV2 to TRBJ2-7; D not certain. Germline CDR1 is SNHLY and CDR2 is FYNNEI. V was clipped by 4 bases and J by 7 bases, with 8 bases between them. There are 11 residues in the CDR3. For the CDR3, the DNA is TGTGCCAGCAGTGCATACAATGAGCAGTACTTC. Translating gives CASSAYNEQYF.

This clonotype was recorded once. The chain joins TRBV20-1 to TRBJ2-7; 9 bases are a match to TRBD2. V lost 5 bases to trimming and J lost 3 bases; unmatched junction nucleotides: 8. The CDR3 spans 14 residues. Germline V CDR1 and CDR2: DFQATT, SNEGSKA (reference sequence). The CDR3 nucleotides are TGCAGTGCTTACCCTACTAGCGGGCTCTACGAGCAGTACTTC. It codes for CSAYPTSGLYEQYF.

The chain recombines TRBV28 with TRBJ1-1, with 9 bases fitting TRBD1. The germline V gene encodes CDR1 MDHEN and CDR2 SYDVKM. J gave up 8 bases and V 10 bases, and 8 bases lay outside the gene matches. CDR3 size: 12 residues. CDR3 in amino acids: CATQTGGREAFF. In DNA, the CDR3 is TGTGCCACCCAGACAGGGGGTAGGGAAGCTTTCTTT.

V gene TRBV11-2 combines with J gene TRBJ2-2; D gene ambiguous. The CDR3 totals 13 residues. The ends were cut back, 4 bases at V and 7 bases at J, with 10 bases in the middle. Germline CDR1 and CDR2: SGHAT and FQNNGV. The CDR3 DNA reads TGTGCCAGCAGCTCCCCGACTCTCGGGGAGCTGTTTTTT. It yields the protein CASSSPTLGELFF.

The chain employs TRBV19 and TRBJ2-3, with D maybe TRBD2 (6 bases). Deletions cut 5 bases from V and 1 base from J, with 10 bases between. There are 14 residues in the CDR3. Germline V gene sequence: CDR1 LNHDA, CDR2 SQIVND (reference sequence). The CDR3 nucleotides read TGTGCCAGTAGTTGGAGGGCAGGCACAGATACGCAGTATTTT. It translates to CASSWRAGTDTQYF. The entire variable domain, with the rest obtained from reference TRBV19 and TRBJ2-3, is as follows: DGGITQSPKYLFRKEGQNVTLSCEQNLNHDAMYWYRQDPGQGLRLIYYSQIVNDFQKGDIAEGYSVSREKKESFPLTVTSAQKNPTAFYLCASSWRAGTDTQYFGPGTRLTVL.

This clonotype was detected many times. The chain combines TRBV10-3 with TRBJ2-3, with 7 nucleotides matching TRBD1. CDR3 length equals 15 residues. V lost 3 bases and J lost 4; bases outside the gene matches: 7. Germline CDR1 reads ENHRY; CDR2 reads SYGVKD. CDR3 region: CAISDRGRVADTQYF. The CDR3 DNA reads TGTGCCATCAGTGACAGGGGGAGAGTCGCAGATACGCAGTATTTT.

The chain links TRBV5-1 to TRBJ2-5; D is perhaps TRBD1 or TRBD2 (6 bases each). V was cut by 10 bases and J by 4 bases, with 17 bases left in between. This CDR3 is 13 amino acids long. CDR1 and CDR2 from the germline V gene are SGHRS and YFSETQ. The CDR3 region has the DNA TGCGCCTCAGCAGGGACGGGGGCAGAGACCCAGTACTTC. The encoded protein is CASAGTGAETQYF.

The chain employs TRBV28 and TRBJ1-6, with a weak D call TRBD1 (5 bases). V was cut by 3 bases and J by 5 bases, with 17 bases left in between. CDR1 MDHEN and CDR2 SYDVKM come from the germline V gene. CDR3 length: 17 residues. The CDR3 DNA sequence: TGTGCCAGCAGTTTTACGACAGATCGGGCGGATAATTCACCCCTCCACTTT. Translation gives CASSFTTDRADNSPLHF.

There are a few counts of this clonotype. In DNA, the CDR3 is TGTGCCATCAGTCCGGGACGTGTGGGTGAGACCCAGTACTTC. Translating it yields CAISPGRVGETQYF. The rearrangement links TRBV10-3 to TRBJ2-5; D could derive from TRBD1 or TRBD2 (5 bases each). Trimming left V 5 bases short and J 5 bases short, with 15 bases between. The CDR3 totals 14 residues. Germline lookup yields CDR1 ENHRY and CDR2 SYGVKD.

The chain is built from TRBV9 and TRBJ2-6; the D gene is possibly TRBD2 (6 bases). The V gene's germline CDR1 is SGDLS and CDR2 YYNGEE. CDR3 length: 20 amino acids. V lost 3 bases to trimming and J lost 9 bases, with 31 bases between them. The CDR3 spells CASSAHNNRDRLWDFNVLTF. The DNA for the CDR3 is TGTGCCAGCAGCGCACACAATAACCGGGACCGACTATGGGACTTCAACGTCCTGACTTTC.

The chain joins TRBV5-5 to TRBJ2-7, with 8 bases identical to TRBD2. Germline lookup yields CDR1 SGHKS and CDR2 YYEKEE (reference sequence). CDR3 length: 18 residues. V dropped 4 bases and J dropped 1; count of bases not matched to a gene: 16. CDR3 residues: CASSAGGVYAGFSYEQYF. For the CDR3, the DNA is TGTGCCAGCAGCGCCGGGGGGGTATACGCGGGATTTTCCTACGAGCAGTACTTC.

In nucleotides, the CDR3 is TGTGCCACTGCGCTTAGGGCGCTAAACGCGAACACCGGCATAGTCTATGGCTACACCTTC. This gives the protein CATALRALNANTGIVYGYTF. The chain employs TRBV2 and TRBJ1-2; D gene unclear. The CDR3 runs 20 residues. V lost 10 bases, J lost 4 bases, and 37 bases lay in between. Germline lookup yields CDR1 SNHLY and CDR2 FYNNEI.

Only a few counts were recorded for this clonotype. The gene calls are TRBV7-9 and TRBJ1-5; D is uncertain. The CDR3 contains 12 residues. V lost 7 bases to trimming and J lost 5 bases, with 9 bases between them. Germline V gene lookup returns CDR1 SEHNR and CDR2 FQNEAQ (reference sequence). CDR3 residues: CASTYMDQPQHF. The CDR3 DNA reads TGTGCCAGCACCTACATGGATCAGCCCCAGCATTTT. Combining the CDR3 with reference TRBV7-9 and TRBJ1-5 gives the whole variable domain DTGVSQNPRHKITKRGQNVTFRCDPISEHNRLYWYRQTLGQGPEFLTYFQNEAQLEKSRLLSDRFSAERPKGSFSTLEIQRTEQGDSAMYLCASTYMDQPQHFGDGTRLSIL.

This clonotype was seen ten or more times. The chain carries TRBV19 and TRBJ1-3; D unclear. CDR3 length equals 15 residues. Germline-derived CDR1 and CDR2 are LNHDA and SQIVND (reference sequence). V was shortened by 6 bases and J by 1 base, with 13 bases between the two germline ends. This chain's CDR3 is CASSLRRTSGNTIYF. The CDR3, as DNA: TGTGCCAGTAGCCTGCGGAGAACGTCTGGAAACACCATATATTTT.

The rearrangement joins TRBV4-1 to TRBJ2-7; D gene ambiguous. Germline CDR1 reads MGHRA; CDR2 reads YSYEKL. V was clipped by 0 bases and J by 4 bases, with 10 bases between them. The CDR3 length is 14 residues. CDR3 sequence (DNA): TGCGCCAGCAGCCAAGACAGTTCAGTTTACGAGCAGTACTTC. Encoded protein: CASSQDSSVYEQYF.

The chain recombines TRBV6-5 with TRBJ2-7, with D tentatively TRBD1 (7 bases). This CDR3 contains 14 residues. Germline CDR1 reads MNHEY; CDR2 reads SVGAGI. Trimming pared 6 bases from V and 4 bases from J, leaving 16 bases between. CDR3 bases: TGTGCCAGCAGGGGAACGGCAGGGGGGTACGAGCAGTACTTC. It is translated as CASRGTAGGYEQYF.

A few counts support this clonotype. The genes are TRBV27 and TRBJ1-2; TRBD1 matches at 7 bases. Germline V gives CDR1 MNHEY, CDR2 SMNVEV (reference sequence). The CDR3 spans 18 residues. The V gene end was trimmed by 4 bases and the J gene end by 4 bases; junction bases not matched to a gene: 18. CDR3 bases: TGTGCCAGCAGTTCCGCCGGGACAGTCTCCTTCGCTAGCTATGGCTACACCTTC. It specifies CASSSAGTVSFASYGYTF.

The chain combines TRBV6-5 with TRBJ2-7, with 9 bases identical to TRBD1. V was pared by 0 bases and J by 6 bases, with 3 bases of the junction left unmatched. CDR3 length: 14 residues. Germline V gives CDR1 MNHEY, CDR2 SVGAGI. The CDR3 loop reads CASSYSPDRGEQYF. DNA of the CDR3: TGTGCCAGCAGTTACTCCCCGGACAGGGGCGAGCAGTACTTC.

This clonotype has a count of ten or more. V and J are TRBV3-1 and TRBJ1-2, with D unclear. Germline V gene lookup returns CDR1 LGHDT and CDR2 YNNKEL (reference sequence). The CDR3 is 15 residues long. With 0 bases removed from V and 7 bases from J, the gap between germline ends came to 15 bases. The CDR3 reads CASSQDPIPSGGYTF. The CDR3 DNA reads as TGTGCCAGCAGCCAAGATCCCATCCCATCGGGTGGCTACACCTTC.

The chain carries TRBV19 and TRBJ1-2; D is possibly TRBD1 (5 bases). The germline V and J ends were trimmed by 5 bases and 4 bases, with 20 bases remaining between them. The CDR3 runs to 16 residues. Germline loops: CDR1 LNHDA, CDR2 SQIVND (reference sequence). CDR3 in DNA: TGTGCCAGTAGTCCCCCTGGACAAGACTTCTTCTATGGCTACACCTTC. Protein sequence: CASSPPGQDFFYGYTF.